Listed below are T cell receptor beta chains from one sample, sequenced in a study of T cell changes during pregnancy in multiple sclerosis. The table came from immunoSEQ multiplex PCR; TCRdb's copy has only in-frame clones and leaves some out. This table holds roughly 75,000 clones, approximately 92% found once. Here the sequenced sample was peripheral blood, taken in the third trimester of pregnancy. The origin of the receptors is a female donor in good health, enrolled as a control in a pregnancy study. CDR3s include the opening cysteine and the closing phenylalanine or tryptophan. A D gene is named only where the DNA matches it firmly. A clone size is listed for some rows: how often the clone was seen (once, few, many), or a class if it is expanded.

abundance | d_gene | j_gene | v_gene | CDR3aa | CDR3nt
. | TRBD2 | TRBJ2-7 | TRBV28 | CASTPGAARGASGNYEQYF | TGTGCCAGCACTCCCGGCGCAGCCCGGGGGGCTAGCGGGAACTACGAGCAGTACTTC
. | . | TRBJ1-2 | TRBV5-1 | CASSLQSSGYGYTF | TGCGCCAGCAGCTTGCAAAGCTCCGGCTATGGCTACACCTTC
. | TRBD1 | TRBJ1-1 | TRBV11-2 | CASSYDRVTEAFF | TGTGCCAGCAGCTATGACAGGGTCACTGAAGCTTTCTTT
. | TRBD1 | TRBJ1-3 | TRBV27 | CASSKQGAGNTIYF | TGTGCCAGCAGCAAACAGGGGGCTGGAAACACCATATATTTT
. | TRBD1 | TRBJ2-5 | TRBV7-3 | CASSPGQGFQETQYF | TGTGCCAGCAGCCCCGGACAGGGGTTCCAAGAGACCCAGTACTTC
few | . | TRBJ1-6 | TRBV5-1 | CASSLGKDPRGNSPLHF | TGCGCCAGCAGCTTAGGTAAGGATCCTCGGGGAAATTCACCCCTCCACTTT
. | TRBD1 | TRBJ1-2 | TRBV6-4 | CASSAGTGYDYGYTF | TGTGCCAGCAGCGCCGGGACAGGGTACGACTATGGCTACACCTTC
. | TRBD2 | TRBJ2-7 | TRBV4-2 | CASSQESGVGYEQYF | TGTGCCAGCAGCCAAGAAAGCGGGGTGGGGTACGAGCAGTACTTC
. | . | TRBJ1-2 | TRBV5-1 | CASALPGGTNGYTF | TGCGCCAGCGCCCTCCCGGGGGGAACGAATGGCTACACCTTC
. | . | TRBJ1-6 | TRBV5-1 | CASSFEGLHNSPLHF | TGCGCCAGCAGCTTCGAGGGTTTGCATAATTCACCCCTCCACTTT